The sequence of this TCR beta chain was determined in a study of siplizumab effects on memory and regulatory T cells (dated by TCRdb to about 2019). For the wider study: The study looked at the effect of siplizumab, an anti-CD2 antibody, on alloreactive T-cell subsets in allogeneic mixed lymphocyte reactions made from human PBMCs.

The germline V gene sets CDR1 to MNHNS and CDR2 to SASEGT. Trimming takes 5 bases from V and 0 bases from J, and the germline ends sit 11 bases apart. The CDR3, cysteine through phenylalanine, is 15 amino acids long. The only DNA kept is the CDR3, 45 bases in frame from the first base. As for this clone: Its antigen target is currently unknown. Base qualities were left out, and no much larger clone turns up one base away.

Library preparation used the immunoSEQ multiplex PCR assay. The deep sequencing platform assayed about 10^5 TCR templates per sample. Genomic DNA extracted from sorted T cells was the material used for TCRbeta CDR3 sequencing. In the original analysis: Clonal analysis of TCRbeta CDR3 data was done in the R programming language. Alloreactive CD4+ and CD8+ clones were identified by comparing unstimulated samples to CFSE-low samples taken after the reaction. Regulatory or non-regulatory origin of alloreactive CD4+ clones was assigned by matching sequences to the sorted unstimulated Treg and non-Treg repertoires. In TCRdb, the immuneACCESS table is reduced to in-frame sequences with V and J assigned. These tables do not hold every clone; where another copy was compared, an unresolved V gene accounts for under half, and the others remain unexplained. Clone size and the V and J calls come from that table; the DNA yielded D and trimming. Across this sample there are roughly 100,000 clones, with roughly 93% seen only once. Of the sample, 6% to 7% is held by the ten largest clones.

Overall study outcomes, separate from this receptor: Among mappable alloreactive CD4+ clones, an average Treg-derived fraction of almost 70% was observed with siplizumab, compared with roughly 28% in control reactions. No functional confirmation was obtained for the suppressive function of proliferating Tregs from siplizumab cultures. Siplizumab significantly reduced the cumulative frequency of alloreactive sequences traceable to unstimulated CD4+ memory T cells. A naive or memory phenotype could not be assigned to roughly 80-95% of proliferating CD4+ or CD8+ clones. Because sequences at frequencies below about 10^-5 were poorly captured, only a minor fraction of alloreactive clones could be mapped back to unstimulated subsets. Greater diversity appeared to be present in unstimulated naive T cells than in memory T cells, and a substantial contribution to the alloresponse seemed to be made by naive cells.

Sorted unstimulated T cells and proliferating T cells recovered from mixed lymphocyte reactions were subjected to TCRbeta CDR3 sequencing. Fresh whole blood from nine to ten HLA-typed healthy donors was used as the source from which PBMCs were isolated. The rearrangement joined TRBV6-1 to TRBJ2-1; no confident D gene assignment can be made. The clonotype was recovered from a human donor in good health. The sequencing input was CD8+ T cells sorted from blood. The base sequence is TGTGCCAGCAGTTCAGGCGCAAGCTCCTACAATGAGCAGTTCTTC. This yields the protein CASSSGASSYNEQFF.